Listed here are 20 T cell receptor beta chains from one sample, sequenced in a study of T cells in Graves' hyperthyroidism and ophthalmopathy (dated by TCRdb to about 2019). The library was produced with multiplex PCR. Sequencing was carried out with an Illumina HiSeq 2000. TCR beta CDR3 regions were amplified from RNA transcripts. For the first round of RT-PCR on the TCR CDR3, the HTBI primer set was used together with the Qiagen OneStep RT-PCR kit. TCRdb itself trimmed the public reads at Q25 with fastp, ran MiXCR and retained productive beta chains. Every CDR3 protein is listed once, alongside the most common genes and DNA of its rows. Recorded for this sample are over 150,000 distinct CDR3 sequences; about 15% of them occurred a single time. The ten largest clones capture 25% to 30% of the sample. Sequencing was done on a sample of blood. The receptors here all came from a woman between 45 and 60 years old with Graves' hyperthyroidism.

A few counts support this clonotype. This rearrangement joins TRBV7-6 to TRBJ2-6, with D perhaps matching TRBD2 (5 bases). Germline V CDR1 and CDR2: SGHVS, FNYEAQ. The V end lost 0 bases, the J end lost 3 bases, and 9 bases lay between the germline ends. The CDR3 runs 16 residues. The CDR3 protein is CASSLARGGGANVLTF. CDR3 nucleotide sequence: TGTGCCAGCAGCTTAGCCCGGGGTGGTGGGGCCAACGTCCTGACTTTC.

Ten or more counts support this clonotype. V usage is TRBV5-1 and J usage is TRBJ1-2; D not certain. CDR3 length equals 15 residues. Germline V gene data show CDR1 as SGHRS and CDR2 as YFSETQ. V was shortened by 2 bases and J by 7 bases, with 18 bases between the two germline ends. The CDR3 DNA reads TGCGCCAGCAGCTTCACACCAACAGAAGCTCGTGGCTACACCTTC. This encodes CASSFTPTEARGYTF.

This clonotype came up many times. The chain is built from TRBV7-2 and TRBJ2-1; D may correspond to TRBD1 or TRBD2 (5 bases each). The V and J ends lost 8 bases and 8 bases respectively, with 13 bases between them. Germline CDR1 and CDR2: SGHTA and FQGNSA. The CDR3 totals 12 residues. This CDR3 reads CASRRDDDEQFF. CDR3 DNA: TGTGCCAGCCGCAGGGACGACGATGAGCAGTTCTTC.

The chain carries TRBV7-9 and TRBJ1-1; perhaps TRBD1 as D (6 bases). Germline lookup yields CDR1 SEHNR and CDR2 FQNEAQ (reference sequence). Trimming pared 5 bases from V and 8 bases from J, leaving 12 bases between. The CDR3 extends over 12 amino acids. This CDR3 reads CASSRDKLEAFF. CDR3 coding DNA: TGTGCCAGCAGCCGGGACAAACTAGAAGCTTTCTTT. Together with reference TRBV7-9 and TRBJ1-1, the CDR3 gives the full variable domain: DTGVSQNPRHKITKRGQNVTFRCDPISEHNRLYWYRQTLGQGPEFLTYFQNEAQLEKSRLLSDRFSAERPKGSFSTLEIQRTEQGDSAMYLCASSRDKLEAFFGQGTRLTVV.

This clonotype was seen repeatedly, ten times or more. The chain uses TRBV7-2 and TRBJ1-2; 8 bases align to TRBD1. Per germline, CDR1 SGHTA and CDR2 FQGNSA. CDR3 length: 14 residues. Germline trimming cut 6 bases from V and 5 bases from J; bases unmatched to any gene: 8. The CDR3 is CASSSDRGVYGYTF. The DNA for the CDR3 is TGTGCCAGCAGTTCCGACAGGGGCGTATATGGCTACACCTTC.

This clonotype has only a few counts. The CDR3 region is CASSYPGQQYGYTF. The CDR3 nucleotides are TGTGCCAGCAGTTACCCGGGACAGCAATATGGCTACACCTTC. This chain links TRBV6-2 or TRBV6-3 with TRBJ1-2; 7 bases fit TRBD1. Germline CDR1 MNHEY, CDR2 SVGEGT. This CDR3 spans 14 amino acids. Germline trimming cut 2 bases from V and 5 bases from J; bases unmatched to any gene: 5.

Ten or more counts support this clonotype. This chain links TRBV28 with TRBJ1-4; 10 bases match TRBD1. Per germline, CDR1 MDHEN and CDR2 SYDVKM. Germline trimming cut 5 bases from V and 4 bases from J; bases unmatched to any gene: 4. The CDR3 extends over 15 amino acids. This CDR3 is CASSRTGGYNEKLFF. CDR3 in DNA: TGTGCCAGCAGTCGGACAGGGGGATATAATGAAAAACTGTTTTTT.

In this sample, this clonotype turned up a few times. The genes are TRBV18 and TRBJ2-7; 8 nucleotides agree with TRBD2. This CDR3 spans 18 amino acids. With 0 bases clipped from V and 0 bases from J, the junction kept 10 bases outside the gene matches. The germline CDR1 and CDR2 sequences are KGHSH and LQKENI. CDR3 coding DNA: TGTGCCAGCTCACCACCGAATACCCAGGGGACTAGCTCCTACGAGCAGTACTTC. It is translated as CASSPPNTQGTSSYEQYF.

This clonotype came up many times. The chain's CDR3 is CASSLQTSPLHF. The CDR3 nucleotides read TGTGCCAGCAGTTTACAGACTTCACCCCTCCACTTT. V is TRBV28 and J is TRBJ1-6; the D is unclear. The germline CDR1 and CDR2 sequences are MDHEN and SYDVKM. V gave up 2 bases and J gave up 9 bases, with 5 bases separating them. The CDR3 consists of 12 residues.

V and J are TRBV7-3 and TRBJ2-3; 8 positions agree with TRBD2. Germline lookup yields CDR1 SGHTA and CDR2 FQGTGA. With 2 bases clipped from V and 4 bases from J, the junction kept 11 bases outside the gene matches. This CDR3 has 17 amino acids. CDR3 sequence: CASSLAGGGGVADTQYF. The DNA for the CDR3 is TGTGCCAGCAGCTTAGCCGGGGGGGGGGGGGTTGCAGATACGCAGTATTTT.

This clonotype was observed many times. The rearrangement uses TRBV7-2 and TRBJ1-1; no definite D call. Germline values: CDR1 SGHTA, CDR2 FQGNSA. The ends were cut back, 3 bases at V and 1 base at J, with 9 bases in the middle. CDR3 length: 14 residues. CDR3 DNA: TGTGCCAGCAGCTTCAAAACCGGGAACACTGAAGCTTTCTTT. It is translated as CASSFKTGNTEAFF.

This clonotype occurred many times. The chain joins TRBV7-2 to TRBJ1-5; D gene uncertain. Germline-derived CDR1 and CDR2 are SGHTA and FQGNSA. CDR3 length: 12 residues. Trimming removed 1 base at V and 5 bases at J, with 3 bases between. CDR3 bases: TGTGCCAGCAGCTTAGGAGATCAGCCCCAGCATTTT. Amino acids: CASSLGDQPQHF.

This clonotype was counted at least ten times. The chain's CDR3 is CASSEAQGAPLHF. The CDR3 nucleotides read TGTGCCAGCAGTGAAGCGCAAGGGGCACCCCTCCACTTT. The gene calls are TRBV2 and TRBJ1-6; the D gene is possibly TRBD1 (5 bases). In germline, CDR1 is SNHLY, CDR2 FYNNEI. V lost 0 bases and J lost 11, with 8 bases in between. CDR3 length: 13 residues.

This clonotype was picked up many times. The rearrangement links TRBV6-2 or TRBV6-3 to TRBJ1-6; D call uncertain. This CDR3 contains 14 residues. With 5 bases removed from V and 10 bases from J, the gap between germline ends came to 15 bases. Germline-derived CDR1 and CDR2 are MNHEY and SVGEGT. CDR3 in amino acids: CASSRSYEGSPLHF. In nucleotides, the CDR3 is TGTGCCAGCAGTAGGTCTTATGAGGGCTCACCCCTCCACTTT.

Comment on this clonotype: The conserved phenylalanine or tryptophan normally closing the CDR3 is absent here, so this likely arose from a read error. The V gene is TRBV7-3, the J gene TRBJ2-2; D gene uncertain. Trimming pared 5 bases from V and 2 bases from J, leaving 15 bases between. Germline lookup yields CDR1 SGHTA and CDR2 FQGTGA. This CDR3 is 16 amino acids long. CDR3 DNA sequence: TGTGCCAGCAGCCCACGGGCACTATCAAACACCGGGGAGCTGTTTCTT. Amino acids: CASSPRALSNTGELFL.

This clonotype occurred many times. The chain is built from TRBV19 and TRBJ1-1; D call uncertain. Trimming pared 3 bases from V and 0 bases from J, leaving 11 bases between. The CDR3 is made up of 15 amino acids. Germline V lookup: CDR1 LNHDA, CDR2 SQIVND (reference sequence). This chain's CDR3 is CASSIEEGMNTEAFF. The CDR3 DNA follows: TGTGCCAGTAGTATTGAGGAGGGTATGAACACTGAAGCTTTCTTT. The full variable domain, in which reference TRBV19 and TRBJ1-1 provide the parts outside the CDR3, is DGGITQSPKYLFRKEGQNVTLSCEQNLNHDAMYWYRQDPGQGLRLIYYSQIVNDFQKGDIAEGYSVSREKKESFPLTVTSAQKNPTAFYLCASSIEEGMNTEAFFGQGTRLTVV.

This clonotype was detected only a few times. The chain couples TRBV11-2 to TRBJ1-4; D call uncertain. The CDR3 consists of 16 residues. Germline V lookup: CDR1 SGHAT, CDR2 FQNNGV. The V end was cut by 1 base, the J end by 5 bases, with 14 bases between. The CDR3 spells CASSLVHNTPNEKLFF. CDR3 bases: TGTGCCAGCAGCTTAGTACATAATACCCCGAATGAAAAACTGTTTTTT.

Many counts were recorded for this clonotype. The chain uses TRBV7-2 and TRBJ1-3; no clear D. Germline-derived CDR1 and CDR2 are SGHTA and FQGNSA. This CDR3 region has 15 residues. V was clipped by 6 bases and J by 0 bases, with 12 bases between them. CDR3 DNA sequence: TGTGCCAGCAGACTCGGACGACACTCTGGAAACACCATATATTTT. Its protein is CASRLGRHSGNTIYF.

This clonotype was found many times. The chain uses TRBV20-1 and TRBJ1-3; 7 bases agree with TRBD1. The CDR3 is 12 residues long. Germline V lookup: CDR1 DFQATT, CDR2 SNEGSKA (reference sequence). CDR3 sequence reads: CAVDRVGNTIYF. The CDR3 nucleotides read TGCGCAGTTGACAGGGTTGGAAACACCATATATTTT.

At least ten counts were recorded for this clonotype. This chain joins TRBV20-1 and TRBJ2-5, with D possibly being TRBD2 (5 bases). Germline V gene lookup returns CDR1 DFQATT and CDR2 SNEGSKA (reference sequence). Trimming left V 0 bases short and J 0 bases short, with 14 bases between. The length of the CDR3 is 16 residues. The CDR3 DNA reads as TGCAGTGCTAGAGATCAAGGCAGAGGGTACCAAGAGACCCAGTACTTC. The encoded protein is CSARDQGRGYQETQYF.